The subject of this entry is one T cell receptor beta chain. Its cognate antigen is unknown. This sample stems from a study of a mutant IDH1 vaccine in newly diagnosed glioma. Overall study: Earlier care involved radiotherapy, temozolomide, or both, and the majority received both.

This table comes from immunoSEQ multiplex PCR, and its TCRdb copy is limited to in-frame clones, with some not included. The sample consists of tens of thousands of clones, roughly 80% of them appearing once. Described time point: week 47, end of study. Vaccination comprised doses that each held 300 ug of mutant IDH1 20-mer peptide, plus topical imiquimod. The vaccination schedule gave patients eight doses in weeks 1, 3, 5, 7, 11, 15, 19 and 23. This CDR3 is built from 15 residues. V lost 5 bases, J lost 1 base, and 12 bases lay in between. CDR1 and CDR2 from the germline V gene are MNHNS and SASEGT. Here the sequenced sample was PBMCs, taken from a glioma patient whose treatment included an IDH1 peptide vaccine. The TCR was taken from a man between 18 and 29 years old with glioma. Some clones in this sample may be carry-over from other donors' samples. This sequence joins TRBV6-1 and TRBJ1-5, with D possibly being TRBD1 (5 bases). For the CDR3, the DNA is TGTGCCAGCAGTACCCAGAAGGGGAGCAATCAGCCCCAGCATTTT. Its translation: CASSTQKGSNQPQHF.